This TCR beta chain is drawn from a study of vaccination and CD4 T cells after COVID-19. Study-level information: The authors used overlapping spike peptides from SARS-CoV-2, HCoV-NL63, HCoV-OC43 and HCoV-229E to stimulate cells.

CD4+ T cells that had been cultured provided DNA sequenced with the Oncomine TCR Beta short-read assay. TCRdb called the PCR reads again in MiXCR, with one record for every CDR3 protein. The table records about 18,000 distinct CDR3 sequences, around 80% of them present only once. Treatment reported: approximately 11-day PBMC culture with coronavirus spike peptide pools or control peptides (ViraFEST assay). IL-2 at about 10 IU/ml and peptide pools at about 9.5 ug/ml were added to PBMCs cultured at roughly 2 million per well. Study findings and constraints: In median terms, SARS-CoV-2-reactive clonotypes went from roughly 22 to 38, a nonsignificant rise.

Germline V CDR1 and CDR2: MNHEY, SMNVEV (reference sequence). The CDR3 extends over 15 amino acids. V was pared by 2 bases and J by 2 bases, with 0 bases of the junction left unmatched. Remarks on this clonotype: The target antigen is unknown.

Sequencing used CD4+ T cells from blood, cultured in vitro, obtained after SARS-CoV-2 vaccination. The origin of this receptor is a human donor who received a COVID-19 vaccine. V usage is TRBV27 and J usage is TRBJ2-1; 10 nucleotides agree with TRBD2. The CDR3 nucleotides are TGTGCCAGCAGTTTAAGCGGGGGGGCCTACAATGAGCAGTTCTTC. This gives the protein CASSLSGGAYNEQFF.